These 18 T cell receptor beta chains share one sample of origin, sequenced in a study of CD8 T cells in Susac syndrome. Random hexamers were used to reverse transcribe an amount of about 0.5 to 1 ug RNA. TCRdb processed the immunoSEQ multiplex PCR reads anew with MiXCR; each CDR3 protein has one entry. The data hold 120,000 to 150,000 distinct CDR3 sequences, with approximately 94% observed a single time. Sequencing was done on a sample of CD4+ T cells from PBMCs. These receptors were collected from a human donor with Susac syndrome.

The chain is built from TRBV29-1 and TRBJ1-2; D possibly corresponds to TRBD1 (6 bases). Trimming took 3 bases from V and 2 from J, leaving 10 bases between them. The CDR3 sequence is 13 residues long. In germline, CDR1 is SQVTM, CDR2 ANQGSEA. CDR3 coding DNA: TGCAGCGTTGACTTGACAGGCAACTATGGCTACACCTTC. Its translation is CSVDLTGNYGYTF. Combining the CDR3 with reference TRBV29-1 and TRBJ1-2 gives the whole variable domain SAVISQKPSRDICQRGTSLTIQCQVDSQVTMMFWYRQQPGQSLTLIATANQGSEATYESGFVIDKFPISRPNLTFSTLTVSNMSPEDSSIYLCSVDLTGNYGYTFGSGTRLTVV.

The chain joins TRBV20-1 to TRBJ2-1, with TRBD2 matching 9 bases. The junction had 5 bases not matched to a gene; V was cut back by 0 bases and J by 5 bases. This CDR3 contains 15 residues. Germline V gene lookup returns CDR1 DFQATT and CDR2 SNEGSKA (reference sequence). The CDR3: CSARDWLAGNNEQFF. CDR3 bases: TGCAGTGCTAGAGATTGGCTAGCGGGGAACAATGAGCAGTTCTTC.

The V gene is TRBV12-3 or TRBV12-4, the J gene TRBJ2-3; D gene ambiguous. V shed 9 bases and J shed 7 bases, with 11 bases lying between them. The CDR3 contains 11 residues. The CDR3 here is CASRMVHTQYF. DNA of the CDR3: TGTGCCAGTAGAATGGTCCATACGCAGTATTTT.

The chain carries TRBV25-1 and TRBJ2-7, with 8 bases lining up with TRBD2. V lost 4 bases, J lost 4 bases, and 12 bases stayed unmatched. This CDR3 is built from 16 residues. The germline V gene encodes CDR1 MGHDK and CDR2 SYGVNS. Here the CDR3 reads CASSAPGLVVGYEQYF. CDR3 in DNA: TGTGCCAGCAGTGCCCCGGGACTAGTAGTAGGTTACGAGCAGTACTTC.

J is TRBJ2-3 and V is TRBV29-1; D remains unclear. Trimming stripped 3 bases from V and 0 bases from J, with 4 bases between. Germline V gene data show CDR1 as SQVTM and CDR2 as ANQGSEA. The CDR3 is 12 residues long. The CDR3 DNA follows: TGCAGCGTTGATGGGAGCACAGATACGCAGTATTTT. This codes for CSVDGSTDTQYF.

The genes are TRBV5-4 and TRBJ2-6; D remains ambiguous. The CDR3 consists of 17 residues. Looked up from germline, CDR1 is SGHNT and CDR2 is YYREEE (reference sequence). V lost 0 bases and J lost 0, with 10 bases in between. The CDR3 loop reads CASSLEDNSSGANVLTF. As DNA, the CDR3 is TGTGCCAGCAGCTTGGAAGACAACAGCTCTGGGGCCAACGTCCTGACTTTC.

V is TRBV20-1 and J is TRBJ2-7; 15 bases are a match to TRBD2. The V gene's germline CDR1 is DFQATT and CDR2 SNEGSKA (reference sequence). Trimming took 1 base from V and 3 from J; bases not matched to a gene: 4. The CDR3 loop spans 16 amino acids. Here the CDR3 DNA reads TGCAGTGCTAGAGCCGTGGGACTAGCGGGGGGCTACGAGCAGTACTTC. Amino acids: CSARAVGLAGGYEQYF.

The chain combines TRBV6-6 with TRBJ2-1, with D maybe TRBD2 (6 bases). This CDR3 region has 14 residues. V lost 1 base and J 6 bases, leaving 10 bases between the germline ends. The germline CDR1 and CDR2 sequences are MNHNY and SVGAGI (reference sequence). The CDR3 region is CASSYYGGGNEQFF. As DNA, the CDR3 is TGTGCCAGCAGTTACTATGGGGGAGGCAATGAGCAGTTCTTC.

This chain connects TRBV4-1 to TRBJ2-1, with D perhaps TRBD1 (6 bases). V lost 2 bases to trimming and J lost 7 bases, with 12 bases between them. From germline, CDR1 is MGHRA and CDR2 YSYEKL. The CDR3 totals 14 residues. The chain's CDR3 is CASSQRARGNEQFF. The CDR3, as DNA: TGCGCCAGCAGCCAACGCGCTAGGGGGAATGAGCAGTTCTTC.

The chain has TRBV7-9 and TRBJ2-3, with a tentative D call TRBD1 (5 bases). The germline V and J ends were trimmed by 3 bases and 0 bases, with 7 bases remaining between them. Germline values: CDR1 SEHNR, CDR2 FQNEAQ (reference sequence). The CDR3 has 14 residues. The CDR3 region is CASSFRQSTDTQYF. CDR3 coding DNA: TGTGCCAGCAGCTTCCGACAGAGCACAGATACGCAGTATTTT.

The chain couples TRBV20-1 to TRBJ2-1; the D gene is possibly TRBD1 (5 bases). This CDR3 is 13 amino acids long. The V end lost 4 bases, the J end lost 8 bases, and 15 bases lay between the germline ends. Germline V gene sequence: CDR1 DFQATT, CDR2 SNEGSKA (reference sequence). CDR3 loop: CSAIGLGAHEQFF. The CDR3 DNA follows: TGCAGTGCTATCGGGCTAGGGGCCCATGAGCAGTTCTTC.

The chain links TRBV6-2 or TRBV6-3 to TRBJ2-1; 7 bases are shared with TRBD2. J lost 10 bases, V lost 0 bases, and 6 bases had no gene match. The CDR3 sequence is 14 residues long. Germline V gene sequence: CDR1 MNHEY, CDR2 SVGEGT. CDR3 residues: CASSYSPIGGEQFF. Here the CDR3 DNA reads TGTGCCAGCAGTTACTCCCCTATCGGGGGGGAGCAGTTCTTC.

This clonotype was seen a single time. This CDR3 reads CASSDAWRQYF. DNA for the CDR3: TGTGCCAGCAGTGACGCGTGGCGGCAGTATTTT. The chain links TRBV7-9 to TRBJ2-3, with D uncertain. Trimming took 6 bases from V and 11 from J, leaving 12 bases between them. The V gene's germline CDR1 is SEHNR and CDR2 FQNEAQ (reference sequence). This CDR3 has 11 residues. Full variable domain (missing parts from reference TRBV7-9 and TRBJ2-3): DTGVSQNPRHKITKRGQNVTFRCDPISEHNRLYWYRQTLGQGPEFLTYFQNEAQLEKSRLLSDRFSAERPKGSFSTLEIQRTEQGDSAMYLCASSDAWRQYFGPGTRLTVL.

The rearrangement links TRBV12-3 or TRBV12-4 to TRBJ2-1; 16 bases map to TRBD2. CDR3 length equals 18 residues. Trimming removed 6 bases from V and 3 bases from J; junction bases left unmatched: 8. The CDR3 coding sequence is TGTGCCAGCAGACCGGGACTAGCGGGAGGGAGGGTCTACAATGAGCAGTTCTTC. Translated: CASRPGLAGGRVYNEQFF.

The CDR3 DNA reads TGTGCCAGCAGCCCATTGGTAGATACGCAGTATTTT. Its protein product is CASSPLVDTQYF. V is TRBV7-9 and J is TRBJ2-3; D gene unclear. V was cut by 5 bases and J by 5 bases, with 8 bases left in between. The length of the CDR3 is 12 residues. The germline gives CDR1 SEHNR, CDR2 FQNEAQ (reference sequence).

The rearrangement links TRBV29-1 to TRBJ2-7; maybe TRBD1 (5 bases). V was cut by 2 bases and J by 2 bases, with 16 bases left in between. The CDR3 consists of 15 residues. Germline values: CDR1 SQVTM, CDR2 ANQGSEA. The DNA for the CDR3 is TGCAGCGTTGAAACAGGACCCCTGGGGACCTACGAGCAGTACTTC. Protein product: CSVETGPLGTYEQYF.

The chain links TRBV28 to TRBJ2-7, with D perhaps given as TRBD1 or TRBD2 (5 bases each). V was trimmed by 8 bases and J by 6 bases, leaving 17 bases between them. CDR1 and CDR2 from the germline V gene are MDHEN and SYDVKM. The CDR3 runs to 13 residues. CDR3 protein: CASSRDPTFEQYF. The CDR3 DNA is TGTGCCAGCTCTCGGGACCCGACGTTCGAGCAGTACTTC.

The chain links TRBV27 to TRBJ2-2, with D perhaps matching TRBD2 (6 bases). Trimming left V 5 bases short and J 4 bases short, with 14 bases between. The CDR3 loop spans 15 amino acids. CDR1 is MNHEY, CDR2 SMNVEV, per germline (reference sequence). The CDR3 spells CASSAQAGGTGELFF. CDR3 coding DNA: TGTGCCAGCAGTGCCCAAGCCGGGGGCACCGGGGAGCTGTTTTTT.